The TCR beta chain described here comes from a study of T cell changes during pregnancy in multiple sclerosis. The repertoire was sequenced with immunoSEQ multiplex PCR; TCRdb's copy has only in-frame clones and lacks some. Of tens of thousands of clones in the sample, approximately 92% are singletons; the top ten hold 2.2%. The CDR3 is made up of 15 amino acids. Germline loops: CDR1 MGHRA, CDR2 YSYEKL. Trimming shortened V by 2 bases and J by 4 bases, and 11 bases separated the two germline ends. The chain employs TRBV4-1 and TRBJ2-2; a possible D gene is TRBD2 (5 bases). Sequences were derived from peripheral blood, sampled in the third trimester of pregnancy. The receptor's source is a female donor with multiple sclerosis, enrolled in a pregnancy study. CDR3 in amino acids: CASSQLIGGTGELFF. Written as DNA, the CDR3 is TGCGCCAGCAGCCAACTAATAGGAGGCACCGGGGAGCTGTTTTTT.